These T cell receptor beta chains were read from a single sample in a study of T cell clones after liver transplantation. Method: immunoSEQ multiplex PCR; TCRdb's copy keeps in-frame clones and lacks some. The sample lists tens of thousands of clones, about 88% occurring once. This material consisted of CD4+ T cells from blood, taken before liver transplant. The receptors derive from a human donor who received a liver transplant. CDR3s include the opening cysteine and the closing phenylalanine or tryptophan. A D gene is named only where the DNA matches it firmly. Part of the rows lack a size; the others show once, few, many or a class for expanded clones.

D: .
V: TRBV18
J: TRBJ2-5
size: .
DNA: TGTGCCAGCTCACCTTTTACAGGGCACCAAGAGACCCAGTACTTC
CDR3: CASSPFTGHQETQYF

D: .
V: TRBV5-4
J: TRBJ1-4
size: few
DNA: TGTGCCAGCAGCAATGACCTATTCACCACTAATGAAAAACTGTTTTTT
CDR3: CASSNDLFTTNEKLFF

D: .
V: TRBV11-3
J: TRBJ2-1
size: .
DNA: TGTGCCAGCACCCTGGGGAGGCTCAGTGAGCAGTTCTTC
CDR3: CASTLGRLSEQFF

D: TRBD2
V: TRBV5-6
J: TRBJ2-1
size: once
DNA: TGTGCCAGCAGCTCCCCGGGAGGGGATGAGCAGTTCTTC
CDR3: CASSSPGGDEQFF

D: .
V: TRBV7-8
J: TRBJ2-7
size: .
DNA: TGTGCCAGCACGCCAGACTGGGACTCCTACGAGCAGTACTTC
CDR3: CASTPDWDSYEQYF

D: TRBD1
V: TRBV2
J: TRBJ2-5
size: once
DNA: TGTGCCAGCAGTCAGACAGGGGCGGTGGGGGAGACCCAGTACTTC
CDR3: CASSQTGAVGETQYF

D: .
V: TRBV5-4
J: TRBJ2-3
size: once
DNA: TGTGCCAGCAGCTTTAGCACAGATACGCAGTATTTT
CDR3: CASSFSTDTQYF

D: .
V: TRBV5-1
J: TRBJ2-7
size: .
DNA: TGCGCCAGCAGCTCACAGGAGTTAAGTGACGAGCAGTACTTC
CDR3: CASSSQELSDEQYF

D: TRBD2
V: TRBV5-1
J: TRBJ2-1
size: .
DNA: TGCGCCAGCAGCGCTTCATCCGTAACCGGGACTAGCGGGAGGGCCACGTCTCGTAATGAGCAGTTCTTC
CDR3: CASSASSVTGTSGRATSRNEQFF

D: .
V: TRBV2
J: TRBJ1-3
size: .
DNA: TGTGCCAGCAGTGAAGGGACATCCTGGGGAAACACCATATATTTT
CDR3: CASSEGTSWGNTIYF

D: .
V: TRBV9
J: TRBJ2-3
size: .
DNA: TGTGCCAGCAGCGACGGGGCCCCCACAGATACGCAGTATTTT
CDR3: CASSDGAPTDTQYF

D: .
V: TRBV9
J: TRBJ2-4
size: .
DNA: TGTGCCAGCAGCTTAGGACCGGAGGTAGCCAAAAACATTCAGTACTTC
CDR3: CASSLGPEVAKNIQYF

D: .
V: TRBV19
J: TRBJ1-2
size: .
DNA: TGTGCCAGTAGTATAAAGTCCGGGGCTATGTATGGCTACACCTTC
CDR3: CASSIKSGAMYGYTF

D: TRBD2
V: TRBV27
J: TRBJ2-5
size: .
DNA: TGTGCCAGCCGCCCCATCGGGGGGGCCGTGCAAGAGACCCAGTACTTC
CDR3: CASRPIGGAVQETQYF

D: .
V: TRBV19
J: TRBJ1-5
size: .
DNA: TGTGCCAGTAGTATAGAGCAGGGCTTGAGCAATCAGCCCCAGCATTTT
CDR3: CASSIEQGLSNQPQHF

D: .
V: TRBV4-2
J: TRBJ1-2
size: medium-sized
DNA: TGTGCCAGCAGCCAAGATGCAGATTATGGCTACACCTTC
CDR3: CASSQDADYGYTF

D: .
V: TRBV5-6
J: TRBJ2-1
size: .
DNA: TGTGCCAGCAGCCTCGCTAGTGGATGGAGCAATGAGCAGTTCTTC
CDR3: CASSLASGWSNEQFF

D: TRBD1
V: TRBV2
J: TRBJ2-2
size: .
DNA: TGTGCCAGCAGTAAACAGGGGGCGCAAACCGGGGAGCTGTTTTTT
CDR3: CASSKQGAQTGELFF

D: TRBD2
V: TRBV12-5
J: TRBJ2-5
size: .
DNA: TGTGCTAGTGGAGCTAGCGGGGAAGAGACCCAGTACTTC
CDR3: CASGASGEETQYF

D: .
V: TRBV10-2
J: TRBJ1-2
size: .
DNA: TGCGCCAGCAGTCCGGGGCTTGGCTACACCTTC
CDR3: CASSPGLGYTF

D: TRBD1
V: TRBV19
J: TRBJ1-1
size: .
DNA: TGTGCCAGTAGTCCAGGACAGGGGATTGGTGGCACTGAAGCTTTCTTT
CDR3: CASSPGQGIGGTEAFF

D: TRBD1
V: TRBV9
J: TRBJ1-1
size: .
DNA: TGTGCCAGCAGCGTAGCGGCAGGGGGCCCGAACACTGAAGCTTTCTTT
CDR3: CASSVAAGGPNTEAFF

D: TRBD1
V: TRBV5-1
J: TRBJ1-1
size: .
DNA: TGCGCCAGCAGCTTGGAAAGGGGGCATTCCCTGAACACTGAAGCTTTCTTT
CDR3: CASSLERGHSLNTEAFF

D: TRBD1
V: TRBV7-2
J: TRBJ2-2
size: .
DNA: TGTGCCAGCAGCTTATTCGGACAGGGCACCGGGGAGCTGTTTTTT
CDR3: CASSLFGQGTGELFF

D: TRBD1
V: TRBV5-1
J: TRBJ2-7
size: .
DNA: TGCGCCAGCGAGGAAGACAGGGGGGGCGAGCAGTACTTC
CDR3: CASEEDRGGEQYF

D: TRBD1
V: TRBV7-2
J: TRBJ1-1
size: once
DNA: TGTGCCAGCAGCTTAACGGGACAGAAATTTAACACTGAAGCTTTCTTT
CDR3: CASSLTGQKFNTEAFF

D: .
V: TRBV29-1
J: TRBJ2-4
size: .
DNA: TGCAGCGTTGAGAGACGGACGGAGTCCAAAAACATTCAGTACTTC
CDR3: CSVERRTESKNIQYF

D: TRBD2
V: TRBV9
J: TRBJ2-1
size: .
DNA: TGTGCCAGCAGCGAAGGGACTAGCTCCTACAATGAGCAGTTCTTC
CDR3: CASSEGTSSYNEQFF

D: .
V: TRBV6-1
J: TRBJ1-2
size: .
DNA: TGTGCCAGCAGGGGACAAGGTGAATATGGCTACACCTTC
CDR3: CASRGQGEYGYTF

D: TRBD2
V: TRBV4-1
J: TRBJ2-1
size: once
DNA: TGCGCCAGCAGCCCACTGACTAGCGGGAGGCAATATGAGCAGTTCTTC
CDR3: CASSPLTSGRQYEQFF

D: .
V: TRBV5-4
J: TRBJ2-3
size: .
DNA: TGTGCCAGCAGCTTCGAGCTTCGCACAGATACGCAGTATTTT
CDR3: CASSFELRTDTQYF

D: TRBD1
V: TRBV7-2
J: TRBJ1-2
size: .
DNA: TGTGCCAGCAGCTCAGGCAGACAGGGGGCGCGGAACTATGGCTACACCTTC
CDR3: CASSSGRQGARNYGYTF

D: .
V: TRBV30
J: TRBJ2-3
size: .
DNA: TGTGCCGGGACTGGCTCGCTGTCCGGGGATACGCAGTATTTT
CDR3: CAGTGSLSGDTQYF

D: .
V: TRBV19
J: TRBJ2-7
size: .
DNA: TGTGCCAGTAGTATAAAAGGGACGGGGGCCTACGAGCAGTACTTC
CDR3: CASSIKGTGAYEQYF

D: .
V: TRBV5-1
J: TRBJ2-1
size: .
DNA: TGCGCCAGCAGTCTCTCCCTAGCGTACAATGAGCAGTTCTTC
CDR3: CASSLSLAYNEQFF

D: TRBD2
V: TRBV7-2
J: TRBJ2-3
size: .
DNA: TGTGCCAGCAGCTTAGCCGCGGGACTACCCACAGATACGCAGTATTTT
CDR3: CASSLAAGLPTDTQYF

D: .
V: TRBV6-1
J: TRBJ1-5
size: once
DNA: TGTGCCAGCAGTGAATATCGGCCCATTGGGCCCCAGCATTTT
CDR3: CASSEYRPIGPQHF